This T cell receptor (beta chain) derives from a study of blood T cell repertoires in COVID-19. On the study more broadly: The samples span acute and convalescent COVID-19 from the United States, Italy and Spain.

Authors' methods: Estimation of nucleated cell counts relied on the amplification of reference gene primers. Assay used: immunoSEQ multiplex PCR; TCRdb lists only in-frame clones, some missing. That table furnishes V, J and clone size, whereas the DNA furnished D and trimming. Here the sample spans tens of thousands of clones, approximately 90% being singletons. There are 14 residues in the CDR3. Trimming removed 1 base from V and 5 bases from J; junction bases left unmatched: 0. Germline V gene sequence: CDR1 LGHNT, CDR2 FRNRAP. The TCR sequence derives from a woman between 45 and 65 years old with active or convalescent COVID-19. The V gene is TRBV12-5, the J gene TRBJ1-4; 8 positions match TRBD1. What was sequenced was peripheral blood. As DNA, the CDR3 is TGTGCTAGTGGTTTGGGACAGGGGAATGAAAAACTGTTTTTT. Its translation is CASGLGQGNEKLFF.